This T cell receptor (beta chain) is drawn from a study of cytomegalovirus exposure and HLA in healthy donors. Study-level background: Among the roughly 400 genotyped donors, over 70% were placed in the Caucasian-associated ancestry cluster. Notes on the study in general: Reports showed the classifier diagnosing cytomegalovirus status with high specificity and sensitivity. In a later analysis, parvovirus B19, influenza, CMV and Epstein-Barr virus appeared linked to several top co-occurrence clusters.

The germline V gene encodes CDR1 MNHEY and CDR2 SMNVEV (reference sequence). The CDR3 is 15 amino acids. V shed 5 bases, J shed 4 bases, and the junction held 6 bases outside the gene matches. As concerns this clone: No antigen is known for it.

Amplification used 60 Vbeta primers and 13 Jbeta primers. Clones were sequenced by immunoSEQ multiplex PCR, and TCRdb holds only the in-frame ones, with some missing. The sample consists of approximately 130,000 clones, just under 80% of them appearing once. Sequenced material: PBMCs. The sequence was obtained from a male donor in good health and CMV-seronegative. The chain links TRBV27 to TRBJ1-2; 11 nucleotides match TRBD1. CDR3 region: CASSPGQGAGYGYTF. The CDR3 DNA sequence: TGTGCCAGCAGTCCCGGACAGGGGGCAGGCTATGGCTACACCTTC.